The rows below give T cell receptor beta chains drawn from one sample of a study of identical twins. TCRdb itself ran the 5' RACE reads through MiXCR, one entry per CDR3 protein. The sample holds hundreds of thousands of distinct CDR3 sequences, roughly an eighth seen once. This sample also appeared in a second study, on yellow fever vaccine responses in identical twins.

Sequenced sample: CD8+ T cells sorted from blood. Every receptor here comes from a woman aged 18-30 years in good health. CDR3s leave out the opening cysteine and the closing phenylalanine or tryptophan.

v_call,j_call,cdr3_aa
TRBV7-8,TRBJ2-3,ASSLYSGTPASTDTQY
TRBV7-9,TRBJ1-2,ASSLGAANYGYT
TRBV5-5,TRBJ2-1,ASSLRAGSPYNEQF
TRBV4-1,TRBJ2-5,ASSQAPTSGRTQETQY
TRBV7-8,TRBJ2-7,ASSFPPRLGPIYEQY
TRBV12-3/TRBV12-4,TRBJ2-1,ASSWAGDNEQF
TRBV24-1,TRBJ1-5,ATSEGRFSNQPQH
TRBV13,TRBJ2-3,ASSPSLGDRGSTDTQY
TRBV7-2,TRBJ2-1,ASSLGSSKYNEQF
TRBV24-1,TRBJ2-3,ATSDPSGRVDTQY
TRBV6-4,TRBJ2-7,ASSRVEGHLLLKPYEQY
TRBV9,TRBJ2-7,ASSVRDSHYEQY
TRBV12-3/TRBV12-4,TRBJ2-2,ASSGGTASNTGELF
TRBV11-1,TRBJ1-1,ASSRTGAGTYTEAF
TRBV12-5,TRBJ2-1,ASGPAGGPSYNEQF
TRBV12-3/TRBV12-4,TRBJ1-2,ASSPIGTGGFSSYGYT
TRBV19,TRBJ2-3,ASSWVAWVDTQY
TRBV4-1,TRBJ2-2,ASSHEEGYTGELF
TRBV20-1,TRBJ2-1,SARQDEQF
TRBV7-9,TRBJ1-1,ASSLGSGDTEAF
TRBV7-8,TRBJ2-3,ASSSGRLTDTQY
TRBV14,TRBJ2-1,ASSRTSGAYNEQF
TRBV27,TRBJ2-1,ASSFNPLDRTKNNEQF
TRBV15,TRBJ2-1,ATSKTTSGEYNEQF
TRBV29-1,TRBJ2-5,SVGNWVASGQETQY
TRBV6-4,TRBJ2-6,ASSTAGDGANVLT
TRBV24-1,TRBJ2-1,ATSDWTGSYNEQF
TRBV7-2,TRBJ2-1,ASSPYGERSYNEQF
TRBV13,TRBJ2-7,ASSLESSYEQY
TRBV5-8,TRBJ2-5,ASSQDLAAQY
TRBV27,TRBJ1-2,ASSPRENYGYT
TRBV27,TRBJ2-3,ASSLSSGGLTDTQY
TRBV6-2/TRBV6-3,TRBJ1-1,ASSYKNTEAF
TRBV11-2,TRBJ2-3,ASSLDLAQDTQY
TRBV20-1,TRBJ1-1,SARGQGDTEAF
TRBV4-1,TRBJ2-5,ASSQDNLGETQY
TRBV7-2,TRBJ2-7,ASSLVRASDYEQY
TRBV6-1,TRBJ2-2,ASSARGTGPTGELF
TRBV9,TRBJ1-3,ASSTHGPIY
TRBV7-7,TRBJ2-1,ASSLESGHNEQF
TRBV24-1,TRBJ2-7,ATSDLYFYEQY
TRBV7-9,TRBJ2-3,ASSLVGGDTQY
TRBV7-9,TRBJ2-3,ASSPRLASSTDTQY
TRBV10-2,TRBJ2-1,ASSELAVGDDQF
TRBV27,TRBJ2-3,ASSPVRSTDTQY
TRBV28,TRBJ2-5,ASSPGTSGGVETQY
TRBV6-1,TRBJ1-2,AIRDRGGFSYGYT
TRBV7-9,TRBJ2-6,ASSLGFGTGANVLT
TRBV20-1,TRBJ2-3,SATSPRWGTDTQY
TRBV12-3/TRBV12-4,TRBJ2-2,ASSLQSNTGELF
TRBV19,TRBJ2-3,ASSIERTNTDTQY
TRBV29-1,TRBJ2-3,SLTSGSTDTQY
TRBV7-9,TRBJ2-1,ASSLETTSYNEQF
TRBV4-1,TRBJ2-3,ASSQEDTDTQY